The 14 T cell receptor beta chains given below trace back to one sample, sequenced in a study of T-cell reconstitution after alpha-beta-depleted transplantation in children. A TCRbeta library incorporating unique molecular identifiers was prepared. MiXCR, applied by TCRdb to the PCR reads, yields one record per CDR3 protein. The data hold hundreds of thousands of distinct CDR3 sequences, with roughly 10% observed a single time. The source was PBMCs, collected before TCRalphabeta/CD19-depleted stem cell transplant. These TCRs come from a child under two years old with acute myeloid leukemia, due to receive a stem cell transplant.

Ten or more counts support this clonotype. This CDR3 is CASSQVGARNSPLHF. CDR3 nucleotides: TGTGCCAGCAGCCAAGTTGGGGCACGTAATTCACCCCTCCACTTT. The chain joins TRBV4-2 to TRBJ1-6, with D tentatively TRBD1 (5 bases). With 1 base removed from V and 6 bases from J, the gap between germline ends came to 10 bases. The CDR3 has 15 residues. Germline-derived CDR1 and CDR2 are LGHNA and YNFKEQ.

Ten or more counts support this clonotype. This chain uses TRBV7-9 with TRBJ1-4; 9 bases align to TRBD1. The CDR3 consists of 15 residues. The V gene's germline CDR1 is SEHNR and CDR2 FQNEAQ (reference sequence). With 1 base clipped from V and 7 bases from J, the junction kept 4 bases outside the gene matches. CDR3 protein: CASSLVTGGREKLFF. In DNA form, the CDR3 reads TGTGCCAGCAGCTTAGTGACAGGGGGTCGTGAAAAACTGTTTTTT.

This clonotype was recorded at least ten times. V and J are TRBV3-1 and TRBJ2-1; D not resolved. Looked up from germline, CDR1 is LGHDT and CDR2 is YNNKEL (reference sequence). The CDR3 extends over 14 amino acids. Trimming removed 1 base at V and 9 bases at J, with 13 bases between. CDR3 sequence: CASSQGVGLREQFF. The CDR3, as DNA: TGTGCCAGCAGCCAAGGGGTGGGTCTACGTGAGCAGTTCTTC.

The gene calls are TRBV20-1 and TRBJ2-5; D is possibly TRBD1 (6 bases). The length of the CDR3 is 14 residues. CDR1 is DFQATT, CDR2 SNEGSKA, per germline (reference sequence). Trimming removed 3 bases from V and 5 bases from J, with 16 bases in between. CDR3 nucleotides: TGCAGTGCTAGCCGACTCTGGGGGCGCGAGACCCAGTACTTC. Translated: CSASRLWGRETQYF.

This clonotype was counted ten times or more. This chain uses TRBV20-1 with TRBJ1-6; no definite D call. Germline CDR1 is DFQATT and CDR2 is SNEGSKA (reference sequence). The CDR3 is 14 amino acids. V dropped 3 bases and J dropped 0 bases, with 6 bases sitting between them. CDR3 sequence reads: CSASIYSYNSPLHF. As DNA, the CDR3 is TGCAGTGCTAGCATATACTCCTATAATTCACCCCTCCACTTT.

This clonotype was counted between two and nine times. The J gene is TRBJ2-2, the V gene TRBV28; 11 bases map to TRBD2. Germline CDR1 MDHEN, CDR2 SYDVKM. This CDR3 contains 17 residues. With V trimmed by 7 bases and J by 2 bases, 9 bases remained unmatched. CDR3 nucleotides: TGTGCCAGCACCCTCGGCACTAGCGGGGGAAACACCGGGGAGCTGTTTTTT. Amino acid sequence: CASTLGTSGGNTGELFF.

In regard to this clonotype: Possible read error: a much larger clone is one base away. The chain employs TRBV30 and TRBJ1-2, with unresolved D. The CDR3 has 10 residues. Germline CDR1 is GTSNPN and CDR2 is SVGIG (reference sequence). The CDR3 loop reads CAAGENDYTF. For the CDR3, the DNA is TGTGCGGCTGGGGAGAATGACTACACCTTC.

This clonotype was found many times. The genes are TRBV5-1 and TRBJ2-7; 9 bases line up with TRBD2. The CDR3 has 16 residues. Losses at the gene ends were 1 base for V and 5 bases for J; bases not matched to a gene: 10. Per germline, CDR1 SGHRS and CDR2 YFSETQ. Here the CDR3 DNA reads TGCGCCAGCAGCTTGAGGAGCGGGAGGACCCAAGACGAGCAGTACTTC. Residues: CASSLRSGRTQDEQYF.

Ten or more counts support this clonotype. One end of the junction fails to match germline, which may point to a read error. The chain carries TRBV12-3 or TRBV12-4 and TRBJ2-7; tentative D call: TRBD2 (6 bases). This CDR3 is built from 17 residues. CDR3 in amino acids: CASSFLWTGTPSHEQYF. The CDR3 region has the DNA TGTGCCAGCAGTTTTCTCTGGACCGGGACTCCCTCCCACGAGCAGTACTTC.

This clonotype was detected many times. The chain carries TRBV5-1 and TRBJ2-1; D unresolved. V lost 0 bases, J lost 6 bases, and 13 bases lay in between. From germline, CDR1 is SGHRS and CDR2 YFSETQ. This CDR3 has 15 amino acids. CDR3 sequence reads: CASSLVAWVGNEQFF. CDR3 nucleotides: TGCGCCAGCAGCTTGGTTGCGTGGGTTGGCAATGAGCAGTTCTTC.

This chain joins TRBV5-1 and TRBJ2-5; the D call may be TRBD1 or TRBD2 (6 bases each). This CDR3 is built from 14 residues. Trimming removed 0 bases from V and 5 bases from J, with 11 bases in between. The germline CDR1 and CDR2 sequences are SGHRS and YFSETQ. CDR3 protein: CASSLEGGKETQYF. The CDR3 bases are TGCGCCAGCAGCTTGGAGGGGGGAAAGGAGACCCAGTACTTC.

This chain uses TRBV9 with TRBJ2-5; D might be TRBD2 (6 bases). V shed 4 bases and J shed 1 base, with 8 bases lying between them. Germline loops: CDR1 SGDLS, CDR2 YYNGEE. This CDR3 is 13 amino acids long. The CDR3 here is CASSTSPQETQYF. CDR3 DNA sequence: TGTGCCAGCAGCACTAGCCCCCAAGAGACCCAGTACTTC.

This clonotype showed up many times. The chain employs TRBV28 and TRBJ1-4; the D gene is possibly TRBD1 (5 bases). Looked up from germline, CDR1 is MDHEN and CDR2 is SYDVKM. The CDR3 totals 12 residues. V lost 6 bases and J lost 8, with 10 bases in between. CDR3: CASRGGAEKLFF. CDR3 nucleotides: TGTGCCAGCAGGGGCGGGGCAGAAAAACTGTTTTTT.

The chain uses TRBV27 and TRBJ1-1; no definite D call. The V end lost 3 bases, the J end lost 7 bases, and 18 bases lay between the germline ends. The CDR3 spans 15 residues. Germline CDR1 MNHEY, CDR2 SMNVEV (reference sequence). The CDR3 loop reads CASSFDAWQANEAFF. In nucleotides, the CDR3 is TGTGCCAGCAGTTTCGATGCTTGGCAGGCGAATGAAGCTTTCTTT.